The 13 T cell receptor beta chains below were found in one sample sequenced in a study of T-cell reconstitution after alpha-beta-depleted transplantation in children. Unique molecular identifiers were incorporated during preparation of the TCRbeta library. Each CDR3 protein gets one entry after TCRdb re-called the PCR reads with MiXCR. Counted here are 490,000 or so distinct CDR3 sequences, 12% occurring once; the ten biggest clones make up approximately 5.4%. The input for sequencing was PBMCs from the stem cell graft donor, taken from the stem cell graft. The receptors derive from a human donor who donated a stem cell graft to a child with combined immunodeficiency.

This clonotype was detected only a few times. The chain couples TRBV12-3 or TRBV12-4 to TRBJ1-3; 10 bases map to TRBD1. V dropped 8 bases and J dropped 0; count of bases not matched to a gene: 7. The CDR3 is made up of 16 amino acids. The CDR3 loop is CASDGTGDSSGNTIYF. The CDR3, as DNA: TGTGCCAGCGACGGGACAGGGGACAGCTCTGGAAACACCATATATTTT.

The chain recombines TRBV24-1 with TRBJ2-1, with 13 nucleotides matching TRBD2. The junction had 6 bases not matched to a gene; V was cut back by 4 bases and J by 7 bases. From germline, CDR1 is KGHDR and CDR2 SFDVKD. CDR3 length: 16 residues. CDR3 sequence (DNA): TGTGCCACCAGTGACCGGGTACTAGCGGGGGGGAATGAGCAGTTCTTC. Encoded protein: CATSDRVLAGGNEQFF.

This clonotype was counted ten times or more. The CDR3 sequence: CASSWTGGSPLHF. The CDR3 DNA sequence: TGTGCCAGCAGTTGGACAGGAGGTTCACCCCTCCACTTT. This chain connects TRBV6-5 to TRBJ1-6; 7 positions agree with TRBD1. Trimming at V came to 4 bases and at J to 9 bases, leaving 3 bases not matched to a gene. Germline V CDR1 and CDR2: MNHEY, SVGAGI. There are 13 residues in the CDR3.

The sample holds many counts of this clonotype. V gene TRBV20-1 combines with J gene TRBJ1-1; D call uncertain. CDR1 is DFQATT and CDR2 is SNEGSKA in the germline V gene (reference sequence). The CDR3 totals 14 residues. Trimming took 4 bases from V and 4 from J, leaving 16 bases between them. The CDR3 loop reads CSANPRTSSTEAFF. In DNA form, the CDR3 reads TGCAGTGCTAATCCTCGGACGTCTAGCACTGAAGCTTTCTTT.

In nucleotides, the CDR3 is TGTGCCAGCAGCTTGTCCAGGGCGGATTCACCCCTCCACTTT. It yields the protein CASSLSRADSPLHF. The chain employs TRBV5-6 and TRBJ1-6; perhaps TRBD1 as D (5 bases). CDR1 and CDR2 (germline): SGHDT, YYEEEE. V lost 1 base and J lost 8, with 10 bases in between. This CDR3 has 14 residues.

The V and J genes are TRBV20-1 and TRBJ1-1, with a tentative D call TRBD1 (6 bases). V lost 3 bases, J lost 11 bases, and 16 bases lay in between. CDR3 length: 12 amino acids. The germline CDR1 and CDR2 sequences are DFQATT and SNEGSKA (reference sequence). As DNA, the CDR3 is TGCAGTGCTAGGTGGTGGGGGCCCGTGGCTTTCTTT. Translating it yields CSARWWGPVAFF.

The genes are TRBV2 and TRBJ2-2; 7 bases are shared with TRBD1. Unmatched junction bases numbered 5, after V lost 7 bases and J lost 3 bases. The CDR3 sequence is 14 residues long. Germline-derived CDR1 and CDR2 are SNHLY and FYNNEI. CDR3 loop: CASMETGYTGELFF. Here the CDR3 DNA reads TGTGCCAGCATGGAGACAGGGTACACCGGGGAGCTGTTTTTT.

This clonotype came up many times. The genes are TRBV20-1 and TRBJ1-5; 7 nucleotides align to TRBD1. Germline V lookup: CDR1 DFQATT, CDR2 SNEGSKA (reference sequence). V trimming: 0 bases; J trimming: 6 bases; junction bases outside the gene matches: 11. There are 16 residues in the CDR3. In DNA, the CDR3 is TGCAGTGCTAGAGAAGGTAGTGGAGGGGGCACTCAGCCCCAGCATTTT. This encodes CSAREGSGGGTQPQHF.

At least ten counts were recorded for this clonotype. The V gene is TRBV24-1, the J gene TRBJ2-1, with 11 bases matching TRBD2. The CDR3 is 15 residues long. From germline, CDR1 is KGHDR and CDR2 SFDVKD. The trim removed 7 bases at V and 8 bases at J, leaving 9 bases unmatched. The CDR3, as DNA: TGTGCCACCAGGGAGTCTAGCGGGAGGCGAGATGAGCAGTTCTTC. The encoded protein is CATRESSGRRDEQFF.

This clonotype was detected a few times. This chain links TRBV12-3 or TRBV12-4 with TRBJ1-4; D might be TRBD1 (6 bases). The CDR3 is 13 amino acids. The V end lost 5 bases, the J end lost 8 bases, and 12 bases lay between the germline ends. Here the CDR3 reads CASSGGTPEKLFF. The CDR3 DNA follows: TGTGCCAGCAGTGGCGGGACACCAGAAAAACTGTTTTTT.

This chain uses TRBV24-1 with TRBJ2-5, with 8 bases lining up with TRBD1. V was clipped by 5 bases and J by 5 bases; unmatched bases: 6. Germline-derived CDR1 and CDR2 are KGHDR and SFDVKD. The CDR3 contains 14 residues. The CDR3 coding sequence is TGTGCCACCAGTGCCGACAGGGGCGGGGAGACCCAGTACTTC. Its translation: CATSADRGGETQYF.

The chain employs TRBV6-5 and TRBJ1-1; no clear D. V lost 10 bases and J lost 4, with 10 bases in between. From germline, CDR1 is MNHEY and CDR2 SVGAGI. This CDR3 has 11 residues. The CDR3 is CATLLGTEAFF. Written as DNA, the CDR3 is TGTGCCACCCTCTTGGGCACTGAAGCTTTCTTT.

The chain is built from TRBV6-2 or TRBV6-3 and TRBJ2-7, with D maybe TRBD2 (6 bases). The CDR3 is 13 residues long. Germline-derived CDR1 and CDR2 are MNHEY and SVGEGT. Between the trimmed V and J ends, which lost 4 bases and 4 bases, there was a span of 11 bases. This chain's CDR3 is CASSSGVRYEQYF. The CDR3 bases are TGTGCCAGCAGTTCGGGAGTACGGTACGAGCAGTACTTC.